The source of this T cell receptor beta chain is a study of OX40 agonist ivuxolimab in advanced cancers. Study results and limitations: A proportion of nonresponders additionally exhibited low normalized T-cell clonal expansion.

For this clone: The antigen is unknown.

Some clones are missing from TCRdb's copy, which holds only in-frame ones; the method was immunoSEQ multiplex PCR. Of about 55,000 clones listed, 80% were seen once; the top ten hold roughly 4.2%. Material: CD4+ or CD8+ T cells sorted from blood, obtained in a trial of the OX40 agonist ivuxolimab. The receptor was derived from an adult with an advanced solid tumor such as melanoma, head and neck, liver or kidney cancer.

The chain's CDR3 is CASSPQGGDDYEQYF. The CDR3 region has the DNA TGTGCCAGTAGTCCTCAGGGGGGGGACGACTACGAGCAGTACTTC. The V and J genes are TRBV19 and TRBJ2-7; D possibly matches TRBD1 or TRBD2 (7 bases each). Germline-derived CDR1 and CDR2 are LNHDA and SQIVND (reference sequence). V lost 5 bases and J 3 bases, leaving 17 bases between the germline ends. This CDR3 is 15 amino acids long.